These 30 T cell receptor beta chains came from one sample sequenced in a study of blood T cell repertoires in COVID-19. Measured with immunoSEQ multiplex PCR; TCRdb has only the in-frame clones, and not every one. The sample has 250,000 or so clones, about nine tenths seen once. What was sequenced was PBMCs or T cells enriched from blood (not recorded which). The source of these receptors is a woman aged 25-40 years with acute COVID-19.

The rearrangement uses TRBV7-2 and TRBJ2-2; D gene uncertain. The V gene lost 4 bases and the J gene lost 1 base, with 10 bases spanning the gap. The CDR3 covers 15 residues. CDR1 SGHTA and CDR2 FQGNSA come from the germline V gene. Written as DNA, the CDR3 is TGTGCCAGCAGCTCGACTCCAAAGAACACCGGGGAGCTGTTTTTT. This sequence encodes CASSSTPKNTGELFF.

The chain is built from TRBV29-1 and TRBJ1-2, with TRBD1 matching 9 bases. Looked up from germline, CDR1 is SQVTM and CDR2 is ANQGSEA. This CDR3 contains 15 residues. The junction had 14 bases not matched to a gene; V was cut back by 5 bases and J by 7 bases. The CDR3 loop is CSVITLTGGSGGYTF. Written as DNA, the CDR3 is TGCAGCGTTATAACTCTTACAGGGGGCTCTGGTGGCTACACCTTC.

The chain recombines TRBV7-9 with TRBJ2-1, with TRBD2 matching 11 bases. The CDR3 spans 14 residues. CDR1 and CDR2 (germline): SEHNR, FQNEAQ (reference sequence). The J segment lost 7 bases and the V segment lost 3 bases, leaving 2 bases of the junction unmatched. The CDR3 DNA follows: TGTGCCAGCAGCTTGTTAGCGGGGGGGAATGAGCAGTTCTTC. It is translated as CASSLLAGGNEQFF.

V usage is TRBV19 and J usage is TRBJ1-4, with a tentative D call TRBD1 (5 bases). The CDR3 covers 14 residues. CDR1 and CDR2 from the germline V gene are LNHDA and SQIVND (reference sequence). V lost 6 bases and J lost 8, with 16 bases in between. The CDR3 is CASSPGGTLEKLFF. The CDR3 DNA reads as TGTGCCAGTAGCCCTGGGGGGACGTTGGAAAAACTGTTTTTT.

The chain combines TRBV5-5 with TRBJ1-2; D may be TRBD1 (5 bases). CDR3 size: 13 residues. V was cut by 4 bases and J by 3 bases, with 10 bases left in between. The germline V gene has CDR1 SGHKS and CDR2 YYEKEE (reference sequence). The CDR3 nucleotides read TGTGCCAGCAGCCCGGCGGGGGACTATGGCTACACCTTC. It codes for CASSPAGDYGYTF.

CDR3 sequence reads: CAWKRTGGPEAFF. CDR3 DNA sequence: TGTGCCTGGAAGCGGACAGGGGGTCCTGAAGCTTTCTTT. The chain couples TRBV30 to TRBJ1-1; 10 bases are a match to TRBD1. Unmatched junction bases numbered 5, after V lost 4 bases and J lost 6 bases. Germline CDR1 is GTSNPN and CDR2 is SVGIG (reference sequence). There are 13 residues in the CDR3.

J is TRBJ2-3 and V is TRBV5-1; 9 nucleotides line up with TRBD2. CDR1 is SGHRS, CDR2 YFSETQ, per germline. With V trimmed by 4 bases and J by 6 bases, 6 bases remained unmatched. CDR3 length equals 14 residues. CDR3 sequence (DNA): TGCGCCAGCAGCCCTAGCGGGGAAGGTGATACGCAGTATTTT. It encodes CASSPSGEGDTQYF.

The V gene is TRBV3-1 (or the pseudogene TRBV3-2), the J gene TRBJ2-3; 10 nucleotides line up with TRBD2. V was clipped by 5 bases and J by 0 bases; unmatched bases: 8. Germline V lookup: CDR1 LGHDT, CDR2 YNNKEL (reference sequence). This CDR3 comprises 17 residues. The DNA for the CDR3 is TGTGCCAGCAGCGAGCCTAGCGGGGGCGGTAGCACAGATACGCAGTATTTT. Amino acids: CASSEPSGGGSTDTQYF.

The V call is TRBV4-1, the J call TRBJ1-2; TRBD1 matches 9 bases. The CDR3 has 14 amino acids. Losses at the gene ends were 3 bases for V and 8 bases for J; bases not matched to a gene: 7. In germline, CDR1 is MGHRA, CDR2 YSYEKL. The CDR3 loop is CASSQGTGPQGYTF. The CDR3 DNA reads TGCGCCAGCAGCCAGGGGACAGGGCCGCAGGGCTACACCTTC.

The chain has TRBV5-5 and TRBJ2-3, with TRBD2 identical over 10 bases. Germline CDR1 reads SGHKS; CDR2 reads YYEKEE (reference sequence). V lost 1 base to trimming and J lost 1 base; unmatched junction nucleotides: 0. The CDR3 sequence is 15 residues long. CDR3 loop: CASSLLAGGTDTQYF. Written as DNA, the CDR3 is TGTGCCAGCAGCTTGCTAGCGGGGGGCACAGATACGCAGTATTTT.

V is TRBV6-5 and J is TRBJ1-1; possibly TRBD1 for D (5 bases). Trimming left V 6 bases short and J 0 bases short, with 14 bases between. CDR1 is MNHEY, CDR2 SVGAGI, per germline. The CDR3 extends over 15 amino acids. The CDR3 DNA sequence: TGTGCCAGCAGATTGCGACAGTTTATGAACACTGAAGCTTTCTTT. The encoded protein is CASRLRQFMNTEAFF.

V and J are TRBV5-1 and TRBJ2-5, with D uncertain. Looked up from germline, CDR1 is SGHRS and CDR2 is YFSETQ. With 4 bases removed from V and 3 bases from J, the gap between germline ends came to 13 bases. The CDR3 loop spans 14 amino acids. The CDR3 reads CASSLTIWEETQYF. In DNA, the CDR3 is TGCGCCAGCAGCCTGACAATTTGGGAAGAGACCCAGTACTTC.

This chain uses TRBV7-6 with TRBJ2-7; 7 nucleotides line up with TRBD1. V was clipped by 2 bases and J by 4 bases; unmatched bases: 8. The CDR3 is made up of 15 amino acids. From germline, CDR1 is SGHVS and CDR2 FNYEAQ. This CDR3 is CASSLRTGDTYEQYF. CDR3 sequence (DNA): TGTGCCAGCAGCTTAAGGACAGGCGATACTTACGAGCAGTACTTC. Full variable domain (remainder filled in from reference TRBV7-6 and TRBJ2-7): GAGVSQSPRYKVTKRGQDVALRCDPISGHVSLYWYRQALGQGPEFLTYFNYEAQQDKSGLPNDRFSAERPEGSISTLTIQRTEQRDSAMYRCASSLRTGDTYEQYFGPGTRLTVT.

A few counts support this clone. The V call is TRBV25-1, the J call TRBJ1-6, with a weak D call TRBD1 (5 bases). Germline CDR1 reads MGHDK; CDR2 reads SYGVNS. CDR3 length: 16 amino acids. Trimming pared 4 bases from V and 7 bases from J, leaving 17 bases between. The CDR3 nucleotides are TGTGCCAGCAGTGGAGGACCGGCGGGGGTCAATTCACCCCTCCACTTT. Residues: CASSGGPAGVNSPLHF. Full variable domain (remainder filled in from reference TRBV25-1 and TRBJ1-6): EADIYQTPRYLVIGTGKKITLECSQTMGHDKMYWYQQDPGMELHLIHYSYGVNSTEKGDLSSESTVSRIRTEHFPLTLESARPSHTSQYLCASSGGPAGVNSPLHFGNGTRLTVT.

The chain joins TRBV7-8 to TRBJ2-5, with 7 nucleotides matching TRBD2. V lost 5 bases and J lost 4; bases outside the gene matches: 10. The CDR3 consists of 15 residues. Germline CDR1 and CDR2: SGHVS and FQNEAQ. The DNA of the CDR3 is TGTGCCAGCAGCAAAATGGGGGGGGGTAGAGAGACCCAGTACTTC. Its translation is CASSKMGGGRETQYF.

This chain uses TRBV4-1 with TRBJ2-5; the D gene is possibly TRBD2 (6 bases). This CDR3 comprises 14 residues. Germline V gene lookup returns CDR1 MGHRA and CDR2 YSYEKL. V lost 2 bases to trimming and J lost 4 bases, with 11 bases between them. The CDR3: CASSQPGVRETQYF. CDR3 bases: TGCGCCAGCAGCCAACCGGGAGTCCGAGAGACCCAGTACTTC.

The chain is built from TRBV12-3 or TRBV12-4 and TRBJ2-7, with D uncertain. There are 12 residues in the CDR3. Trimming removed 3 bases at V and 1 base at J, with 4 bases between. CDR3 in amino acids: CASSFVSYEQYF. DNA for the CDR3: TGTGCCAGCAGTTTCGTATCCTACGAGCAGTACTTC.

The gene calls are TRBV19 and TRBJ1-1; 7 nucleotides align to TRBD1. CDR1 LNHDA and CDR2 SQIVND come from the germline V gene (reference sequence). The CDR3 spans 14 residues. J lost 1 base, V lost 5 bases, and 4 bases had no gene match. The CDR3 nucleotides read TGTGCCAGTAGTGACCAGGGGGGGAACACTGAAGCTTTCTTT. It yields the protein CASSDQGGNTEAFF.

This chain uses TRBV6-6 with TRBJ1-3; perhaps TRBD1 as D (5 bases). Per the germline V gene, CDR1 is MNHNY and CDR2 is SVGAGI (reference sequence). The CDR3 has 19 amino acids. V was cut by 5 bases and J by 0 bases, with 23 bases left in between. CDR3 in amino acids: CASSPDISAPLLSGNTIYF. Written as DNA, the CDR3 is TGTGCCAGCAGTCCGGACATATCGGCTCCTCTCCTCTCTGGAAACACCATATATTTT.

The gene calls are TRBV19 and TRBJ2-4, with D possibly being TRBD1 (6 bases). Germline loops: CDR1 LNHDA, CDR2 SQIVND (reference sequence). The V and J ends lost 3 bases and 0 bases respectively, with 21 bases between them. The CDR3 has 19 amino acids. The CDR3 region has the DNA TGTGCCAGTAGTATTGGCAGATTACAGGGTGAAATAGCCAAAAACATTCAGTACTTC. Translation: CASSIGRLQGEIAKNIQYF.

The table lists this clone with a count of one. The chain uses TRBV5-4 and TRBJ2-7; 12 positions agree with TRBD2. Germline assignment: CDR1 SGHNT and CDR2 YYREEE (reference sequence). J was trimmed by 0 bases and V by 3 bases; bases with no gene match: 1. The CDR3 length is 15 residues. The CDR3 sequence: CASSSLAGGSYEQYF. The CDR3 DNA follows: TGTGCCAGCAGCTCACTAGCGGGGGGCTCCTACGAGCAGTACTTC.

The chain carries TRBV15 and TRBJ1-4; tentatively, D is TRBD1 (6 bases). Between the trimmed V and J ends, which lost 8 bases and 7 bases, there was a span of 20 bases. Germline V gene sequence: CDR1 LNHNV, CDR2 YYDKDF (reference sequence). The CDR3 sequence is 15 residues long. The CDR3 DNA reads as TGTGCCACCTCAAAGTTGGCAGGGGATCCTGAAAAACTGTTTTTT. It encodes CATSKLAGDPEKLFF.

This rearrangement joins TRBV7-9 to TRBJ2-7; 10 nucleotides line up with TRBD1. This CDR3 spans 15 amino acids. From germline, CDR1 is SEHNR and CDR2 FQNEAQ (reference sequence). The V gene end was trimmed by 5 bases and the J gene end by 4 bases; junction bases not matched to a gene: 8. CDR3: CASSTSRTGGYEQYF. CDR3 in DNA: TGTGCCAGCAGCACTTCCCGGACAGGGGGGTACGAGCAGTACTTC.

V usage is TRBV9 and J usage is TRBJ1-2; no clear D. V lost 4 bases to trimming and J lost 8 bases, with 12 bases between them. This CDR3 has 12 residues. Germline V gene lookup returns CDR1 SGDLS and CDR2 YYNGEE. The CDR3 sequence is CASSRTEGGYTF. The CDR3 nucleotides read TGTGCCAGCAGCAGGACCGAGGGCGGCTACACCTTC.

The J gene is TRBJ1-5, the V gene TRBV11-2, with D perhaps matching TRBD1 (6 bases). The CDR3 spans 15 residues. In germline, CDR1 is SGHAT, CDR2 FQNNGV. The V and J ends lost 2 bases and 4 bases respectively, with 12 bases between them. As DNA, the CDR3 is TGTGCCAGCAGCTTATCGGGGGGCCCGAATCAGCCCCAGCATTTT. Translated, it gives CASSLSGGPNQPQHF.

The chain recombines TRBV27 with TRBJ1-5, with D perhaps TRBD1 (5 bases). V gave up 6 bases and J gave up 4 bases, with 16 bases separating them. CDR1 MNHEY and CDR2 SMNVEV come from the germline V gene (reference sequence). The CDR3 has 15 residues. Here the CDR3 reads CASSLVAGINQPQHF. The CDR3 nucleotides read TGTGCCAGCAGCCTAGTGGCAGGGATTAATCAGCCCCAGCATTTT.

Note on this clone: The sample carries other DNA sequences with the same CDR3. As DNA, the CDR3 is TGCGCCAGCAGCCTCGGACAGGGGGCCTACGAGCAGTACTTC. Protein: CASSLGQGAYEQYF. This chain links TRBV5-1 with TRBJ2-7, with 10 nucleotides matching TRBD1. This CDR3 is 14 amino acids long. The V segment lost 4 bases and the J segment 2 bases; nucleotides outside the gene matches: 3. CDR1 and CDR2 (germline): SGHRS, YFSETQ.

The rearrangement joins TRBV5-4 to TRBJ1-1; 10 positions agree with TRBD1. V was pared by 4 bases and J by 5 bases, with 5 bases of the junction left unmatched. Germline V gene sequence: CDR1 SGHNT, CDR2 YYREEE (reference sequence). The CDR3 extends over 14 amino acids. The CDR3 sequence is CASSGTGDWTEAFF. CDR3 DNA: TGTGCCAGCAGCGGGACAGGGGATTGGACTGAAGCTTTCTTT.

The chain links TRBV18 to TRBJ1-4; 10 bases map to TRBD1. In germline, CDR1 is KGHSH, CDR2 LQKENI. The junction had 4 bases not matched to a gene; V was cut back by 3 bases and J by 3 bases. CDR3 length equals 16 residues. This CDR3 is CASSPTGGTANEKLFF. For the CDR3, the DNA is TGTGCCAGCTCACCGACAGGGGGCACAGCTAATGAAAAACTGTTTTTT.

J is TRBJ1-1 and V is TRBV19; D is ambiguous. The ends were cut back, 2 bases at V and 4 bases at J, with 14 bases in the middle. The CDR3 has 15 residues. Germline lookup yields CDR1 LNHDA and CDR2 SQIVND (reference sequence). The CDR3 nucleotides read TGTGCCAGTAGTATATCCTCTGGCGGAACCACTGAAGCTTTCTTT. It yields the protein CASSISSGGTTEAFF.